This T cell receptor beta chain stems from a study of CD8+ T cells in alopecia areata. Study overall: Grafting placed skin from approximately 6-13-month-old C3H/HeJ donors with spontaneous alopecia onto approximately 7-11-week-old female C3H/HeJ mice.

Trimming took 1 base from V and 0 from J, leaving 5 bases between them. The CDR3 is 13 amino acids. CDR1 and CDR2 from the germline V gene are SGHSN and HYEKVE. With respect to this clone: Germline and genes here are mouse. Read data end 4 residues before the CDR3 end; the end is taken from the germline J gene.

Following extraction, RNA underwent reverse transcription to cDNA, which served as the sequencing template. Libraries were prepared by immunoSEQ multiplex PCR; TCRdb keeps only in-frame clonotypes and omits some of them. The data show around 100,000 clones, with none appearing a single time. The TCR comes from a C3H/HeJ mouse with alopecia areata. MHC haplotype: H2-k. The rearrangement links TRBV12-1 to TRBJ1-2; the D is unclear. Material for sequencing was lesional skin. The sequenced part of the CDR3 DNA is TGTGCCAGCTCTCTTCCAGCAAACTCC. Encoded protein: CASSLPANS. The CDR3, in full, reads CASSLPANSDYTF.